This record covers a single TCR beta chain. The same CDR3 is also encoded by other DNA sequences in this sample. This sample was taken from a study of shared clonotypes between healthy human individuals. Libraries were prepared by immunoSEQ multiplex PCR; TCRdb keeps only in-frame clonotypes and omits some of them. Of over 95,000 clones in the sample, more than 65% were seen once. Trimming cost V 0 bases and J 8 bases, with 7 bases left between them. This CDR3 has 11 amino acids. Germline V CDR1 and CDR2: GTSNPN, SVGIG (reference sequence). The clonotype originates from a woman under 40 in good health. V and J are TRBV30 and TRBJ1-1; D gene ambiguous. The sequencing input was memory CD8+ T cells sorted from blood. Subset reported: CD45RO+ cells pooled with CCR7-negative TemRA cells. The chain's CDR3 is CAWSVLQEAFF. CDR3 nucleotide sequence: TGTGCCTGGAGTGTACTACAGGAAGCTTTCTTT.